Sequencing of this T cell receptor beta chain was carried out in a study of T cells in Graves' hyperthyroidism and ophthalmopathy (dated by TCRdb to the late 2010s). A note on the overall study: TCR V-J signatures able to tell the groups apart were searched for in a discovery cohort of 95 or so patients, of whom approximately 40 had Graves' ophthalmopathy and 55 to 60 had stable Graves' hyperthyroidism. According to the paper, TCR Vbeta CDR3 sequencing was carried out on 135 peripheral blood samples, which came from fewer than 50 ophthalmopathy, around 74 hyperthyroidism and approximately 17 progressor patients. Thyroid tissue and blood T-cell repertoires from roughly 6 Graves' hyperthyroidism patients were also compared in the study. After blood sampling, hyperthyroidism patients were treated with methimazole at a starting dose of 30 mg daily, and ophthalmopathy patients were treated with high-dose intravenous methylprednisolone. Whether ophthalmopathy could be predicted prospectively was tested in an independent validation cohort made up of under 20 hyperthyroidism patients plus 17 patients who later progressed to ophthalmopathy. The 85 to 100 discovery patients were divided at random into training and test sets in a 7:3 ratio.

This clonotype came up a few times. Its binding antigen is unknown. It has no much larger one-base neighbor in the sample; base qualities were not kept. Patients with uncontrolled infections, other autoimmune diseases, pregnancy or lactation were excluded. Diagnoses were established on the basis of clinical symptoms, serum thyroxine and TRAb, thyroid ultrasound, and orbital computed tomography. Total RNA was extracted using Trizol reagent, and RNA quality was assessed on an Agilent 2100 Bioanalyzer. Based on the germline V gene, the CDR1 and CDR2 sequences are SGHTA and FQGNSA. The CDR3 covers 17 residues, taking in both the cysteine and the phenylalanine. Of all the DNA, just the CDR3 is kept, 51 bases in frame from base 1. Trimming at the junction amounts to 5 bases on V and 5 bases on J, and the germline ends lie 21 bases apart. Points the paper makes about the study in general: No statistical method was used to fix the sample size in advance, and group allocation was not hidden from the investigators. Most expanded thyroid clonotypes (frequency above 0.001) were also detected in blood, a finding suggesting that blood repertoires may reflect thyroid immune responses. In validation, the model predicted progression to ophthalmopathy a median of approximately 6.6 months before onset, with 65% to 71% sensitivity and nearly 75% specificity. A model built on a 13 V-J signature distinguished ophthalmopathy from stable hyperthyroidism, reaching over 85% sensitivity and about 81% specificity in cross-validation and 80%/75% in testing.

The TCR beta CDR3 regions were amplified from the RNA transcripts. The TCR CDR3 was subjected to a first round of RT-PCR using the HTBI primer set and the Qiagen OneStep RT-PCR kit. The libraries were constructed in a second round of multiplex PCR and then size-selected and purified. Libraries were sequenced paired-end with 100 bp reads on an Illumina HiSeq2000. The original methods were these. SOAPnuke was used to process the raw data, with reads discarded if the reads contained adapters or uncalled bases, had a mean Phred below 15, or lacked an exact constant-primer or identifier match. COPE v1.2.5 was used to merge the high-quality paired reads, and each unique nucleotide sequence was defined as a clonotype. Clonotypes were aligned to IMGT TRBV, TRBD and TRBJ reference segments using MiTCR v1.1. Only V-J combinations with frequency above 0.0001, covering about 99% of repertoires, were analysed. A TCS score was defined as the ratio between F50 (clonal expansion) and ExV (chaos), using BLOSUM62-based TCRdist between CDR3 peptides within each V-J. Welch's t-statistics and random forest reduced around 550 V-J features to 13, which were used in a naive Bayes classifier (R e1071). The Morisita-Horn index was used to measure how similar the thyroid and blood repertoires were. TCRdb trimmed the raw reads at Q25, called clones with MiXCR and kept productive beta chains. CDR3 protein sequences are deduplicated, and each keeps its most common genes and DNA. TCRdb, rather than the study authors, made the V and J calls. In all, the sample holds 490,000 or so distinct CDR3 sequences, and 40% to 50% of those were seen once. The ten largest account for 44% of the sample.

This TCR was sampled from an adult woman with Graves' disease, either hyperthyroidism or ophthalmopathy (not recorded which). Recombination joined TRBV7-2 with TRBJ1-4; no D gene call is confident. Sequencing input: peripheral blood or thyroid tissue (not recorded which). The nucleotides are TGTGCCAGCAGCCCAACAATAAAGGTTTCGGAGAATGAAAAACTGTTTTTT. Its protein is CASSPTIKVSENEKLFF. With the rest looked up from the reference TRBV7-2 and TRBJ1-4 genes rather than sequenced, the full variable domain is GAGVSQSPSNKVTEKGKDVELRCDPISGHTALYWYRQSLGQGLEFLIYFQGNSAPDKSGLPSDRFSAERTGGSVSTLTIQRTQQEDSAVYLCASSPTIKVSENEKLFFGSGTQLSVL.